Detailed here is one T cell receptor beta chain. The data stem from a study of T cells in Graves' hyperthyroidism and ophthalmopathy. The study defined stable Graves' hyperthyroidism as no ophthalmopathy progression within 18 months. These patients, aged 18 to 65, had recently diagnosed hyperthyroidism lasting under 2 months. Trimming left V 5 bases short and J 12 bases short, with 17 bases between. In germline, CDR1 is SGHNT, CDR2 YENEEA. The CDR3 extends over 12 amino acids. RNA transcripts were the template for amplifying TCR beta CDR3 regions. TCR CDR3 regions were first amplified by RT-PCR with HTBI primers. One entry per CDR3 protein, called by TCRdb with MiXCR from the multiplex PCR reads. The sample holds hundreds of thousands of distinct CDR3 sequences, 14% seen once.

The chain uses TRBV11-3 and TRBJ2-7, with D perhaps matching TRBD1 or TRBD2 (5 bases each). The specimen sequenced was blood. This TCR came from a woman under 30 with Graves' hyperthyroidism. CDR3 sequence: CASSQDGTRRYF. For the CDR3, the DNA is TGTGCCAGCAGCCAAGATGGGACCCGGCGGTACTTC.